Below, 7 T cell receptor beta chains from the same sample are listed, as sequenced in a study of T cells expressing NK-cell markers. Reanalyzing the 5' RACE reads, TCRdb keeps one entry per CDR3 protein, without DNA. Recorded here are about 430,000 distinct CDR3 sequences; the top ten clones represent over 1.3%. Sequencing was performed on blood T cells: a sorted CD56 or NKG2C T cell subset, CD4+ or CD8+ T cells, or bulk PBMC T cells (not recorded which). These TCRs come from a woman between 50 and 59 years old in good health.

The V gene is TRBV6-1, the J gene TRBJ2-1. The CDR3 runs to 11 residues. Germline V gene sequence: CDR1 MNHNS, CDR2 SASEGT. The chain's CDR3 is CASSEEVRQFF.

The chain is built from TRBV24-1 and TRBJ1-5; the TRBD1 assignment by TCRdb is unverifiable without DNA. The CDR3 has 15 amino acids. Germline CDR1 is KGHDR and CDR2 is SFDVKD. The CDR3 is CATSGTQGLNQPQHF.

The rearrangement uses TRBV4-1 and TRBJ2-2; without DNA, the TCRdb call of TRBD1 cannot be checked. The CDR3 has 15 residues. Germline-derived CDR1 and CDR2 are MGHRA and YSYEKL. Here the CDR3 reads CASSLDRKRTGELFF.

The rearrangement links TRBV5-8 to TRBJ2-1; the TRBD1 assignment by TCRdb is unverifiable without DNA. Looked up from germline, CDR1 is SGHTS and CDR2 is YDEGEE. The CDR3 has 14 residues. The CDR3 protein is CASTSYGNDNEQFF. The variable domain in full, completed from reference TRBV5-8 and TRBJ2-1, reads EAGVTQSPTHLIKTRGQQATLRCSPISGHTSVYWYQQALGLGLQFLLWYDEGEERNRGNFPPRFSGRQFPNYSSELNVNALELEDSALYLCASTSYGNDNEQFFGPGTRLTVL.

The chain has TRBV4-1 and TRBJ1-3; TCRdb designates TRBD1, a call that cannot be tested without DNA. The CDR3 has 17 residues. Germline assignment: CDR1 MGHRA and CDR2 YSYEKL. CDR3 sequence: CASSQSPRGLSGNTIYF.

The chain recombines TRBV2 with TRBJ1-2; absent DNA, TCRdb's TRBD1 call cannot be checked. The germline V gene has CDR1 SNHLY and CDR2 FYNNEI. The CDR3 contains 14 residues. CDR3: CASRETEANYGYTF.

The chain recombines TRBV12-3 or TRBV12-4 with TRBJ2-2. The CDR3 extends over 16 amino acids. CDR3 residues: CASSSGWRNSTGELFF.